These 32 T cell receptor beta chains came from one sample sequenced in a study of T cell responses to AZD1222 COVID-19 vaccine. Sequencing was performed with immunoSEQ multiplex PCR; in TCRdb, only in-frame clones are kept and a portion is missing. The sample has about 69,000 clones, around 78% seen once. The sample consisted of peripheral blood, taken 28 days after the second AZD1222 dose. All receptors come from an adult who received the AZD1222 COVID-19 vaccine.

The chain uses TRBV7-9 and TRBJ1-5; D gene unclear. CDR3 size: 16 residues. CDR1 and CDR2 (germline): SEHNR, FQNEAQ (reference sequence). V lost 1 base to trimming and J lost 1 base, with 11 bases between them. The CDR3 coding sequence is TGTGCCAGCAGCTTAGTTAGGGCCATAAGCAATCAGCCCCAGCATTTT. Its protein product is CASSLVRAISNQPQHF.

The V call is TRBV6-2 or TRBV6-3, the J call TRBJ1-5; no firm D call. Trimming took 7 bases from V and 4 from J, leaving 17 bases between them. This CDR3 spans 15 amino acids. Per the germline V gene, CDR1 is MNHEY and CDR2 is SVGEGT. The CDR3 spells CASTPGREKNQPQHF. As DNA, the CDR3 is TGTGCCAGCACCCCCGGGAGGGAAAAAAATCAGCCCCAGCATTTT.

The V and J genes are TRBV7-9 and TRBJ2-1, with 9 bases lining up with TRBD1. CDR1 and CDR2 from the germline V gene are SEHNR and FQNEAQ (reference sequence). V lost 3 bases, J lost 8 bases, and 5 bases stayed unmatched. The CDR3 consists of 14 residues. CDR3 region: CASSFGTGQDEQFF. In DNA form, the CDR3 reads TGTGCCAGCAGCTTCGGGACAGGGCAGGATGAGCAGTTCTTC.

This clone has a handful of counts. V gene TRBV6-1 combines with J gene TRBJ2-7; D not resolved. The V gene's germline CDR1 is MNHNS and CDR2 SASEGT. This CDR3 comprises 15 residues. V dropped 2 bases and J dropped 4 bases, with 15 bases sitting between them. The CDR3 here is CASSEFKNGRYEQYF. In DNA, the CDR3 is TGTGCCAGCAGTGAATTTAAGAACGGAAGGTACGAGCAGTACTTC.

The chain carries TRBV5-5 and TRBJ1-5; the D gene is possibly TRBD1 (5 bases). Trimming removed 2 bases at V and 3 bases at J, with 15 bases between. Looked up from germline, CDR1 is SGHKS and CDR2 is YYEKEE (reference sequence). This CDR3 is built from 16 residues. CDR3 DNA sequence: TGTGCCAGCAGCTTAAGGGGAAGAGGAGCCAATCAGCCCCAGCATTTT. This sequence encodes CASSLRGRGANQPQHF.

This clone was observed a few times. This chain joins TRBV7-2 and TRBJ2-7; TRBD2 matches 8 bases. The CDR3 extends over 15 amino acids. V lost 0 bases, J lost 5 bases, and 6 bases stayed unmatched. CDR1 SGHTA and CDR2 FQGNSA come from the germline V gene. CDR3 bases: TGTGCCAGCAGCTTAGCTGCGGGGGGCTTCCACGAGCAGTACTTC. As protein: CASSLAAGGFHEQYF. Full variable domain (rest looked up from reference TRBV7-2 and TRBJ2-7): GAGVSQSPSNKVTEKGKDVELRCDPISGHTALYWYRQSLGQGLEFLIYFQGNSAPDKSGLPSDRFSAERTGGSVSTLTIQRTQQEDSAVYLCASSLAAGGFHEQYFGPGTRLTVT.

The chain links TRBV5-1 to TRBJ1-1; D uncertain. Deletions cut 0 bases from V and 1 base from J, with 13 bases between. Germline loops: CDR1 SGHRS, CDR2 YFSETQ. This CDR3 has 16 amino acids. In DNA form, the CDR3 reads TGCGCCAGCAGCTTGGGACCCTCCGGCGGGAACACTGAAGCTTTCTTT. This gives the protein CASSLGPSGGNTEAFF. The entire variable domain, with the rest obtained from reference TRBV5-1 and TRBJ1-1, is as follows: KAGVTQTPRYLIKTRGQQVTLSCSPISGHRSVSWYQQTPGQGLQFLFEYFSETQRNKGNFPGRFSGRQFSNSRSEMNVSTLELGDSALYLCASSLGPSGGNTEAFFGQGTRLTVV.

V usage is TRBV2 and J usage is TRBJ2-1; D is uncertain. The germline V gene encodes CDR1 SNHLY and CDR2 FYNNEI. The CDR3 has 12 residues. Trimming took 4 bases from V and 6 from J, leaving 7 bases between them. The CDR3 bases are TGTGCCAGCAGTGTCGCAGGCAATGAGCAGTTCTTC. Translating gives CASSVAGNEQFF. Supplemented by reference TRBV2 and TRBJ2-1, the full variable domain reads EPEVTQTPSHQVTQMGQEVILRCVPISNHLYFYWYRQILGQKVEFLVSFYNNEISEKSEIFDDQFSVERPDGSNFTLKIRSTKLEDSAMYFCASSVAGNEQFFGPGTRLTVL.

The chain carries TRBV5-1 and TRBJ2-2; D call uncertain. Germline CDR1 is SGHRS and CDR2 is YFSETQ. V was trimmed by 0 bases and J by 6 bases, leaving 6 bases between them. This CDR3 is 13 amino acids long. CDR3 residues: CASSLGASGELFF. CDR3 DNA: TGCGCCAGCAGCTTGGGGGCTTCCGGGGAGCTGTTTTTT.

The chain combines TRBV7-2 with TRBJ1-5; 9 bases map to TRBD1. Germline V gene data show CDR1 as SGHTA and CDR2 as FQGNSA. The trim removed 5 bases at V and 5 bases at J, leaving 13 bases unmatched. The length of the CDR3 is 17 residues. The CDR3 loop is CASSHPFSRDRDQPQHF. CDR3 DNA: TGTGCCAGCAGCCATCCATTTTCCCGGGACAGGGATCAGCCCCAGCATTTT. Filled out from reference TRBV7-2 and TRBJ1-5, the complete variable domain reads GAGVSQSPSNKVTEKGKDVELRCDPISGHTALYWYRQSLGQGLEFLIYFQGNSAPDKSGLPSDRFSAERTGGSVSTLTIQRTQQEDSAVYLCASSHPFSRDRDQPQHFGDGTRLSIL.

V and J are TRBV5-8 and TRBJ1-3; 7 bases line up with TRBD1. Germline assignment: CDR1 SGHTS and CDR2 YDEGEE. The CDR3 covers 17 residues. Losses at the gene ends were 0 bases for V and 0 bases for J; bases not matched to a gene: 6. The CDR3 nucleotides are TGTGCCAGCAGCTTGGGGTTTGACAGGGCCTCTGGAAACACCATATATTTT. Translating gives CASSLGFDRASGNTIYF.

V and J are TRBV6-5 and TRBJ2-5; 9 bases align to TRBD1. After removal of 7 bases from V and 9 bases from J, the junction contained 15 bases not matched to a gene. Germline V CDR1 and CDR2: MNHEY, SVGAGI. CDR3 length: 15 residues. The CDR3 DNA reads TGTGCCAGCATCGAAAGAACAGGGGGCATCAGGCCCCAGTACTTC. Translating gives CASIERTGGIRPQYF.

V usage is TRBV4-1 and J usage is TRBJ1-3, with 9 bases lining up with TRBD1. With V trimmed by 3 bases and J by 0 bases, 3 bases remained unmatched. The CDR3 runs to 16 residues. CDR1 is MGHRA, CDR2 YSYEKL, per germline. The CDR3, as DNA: TGCGCCAGCAGCCAGGGACAGGGAGTCTCTGGAAACACCATATATTTT. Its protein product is CASSQGQGVSGNTIYF.

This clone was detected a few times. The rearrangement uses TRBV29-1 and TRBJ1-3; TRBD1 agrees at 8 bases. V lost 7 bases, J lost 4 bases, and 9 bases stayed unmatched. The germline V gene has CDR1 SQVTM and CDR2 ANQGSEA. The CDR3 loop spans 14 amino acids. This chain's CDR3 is CSAWTGNHGNTIYF. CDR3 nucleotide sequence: TGCAGCGCCTGGACAGGGAACCACGGAAACACCATATATTTT.

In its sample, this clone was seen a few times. The CDR3 loop reads CASSPGQLINGYTF. The CDR3 coding sequence is TGCGCCAGCAGCCCAGGCCAGTTGATTAATGGCTACACCTTC. The V and J genes are TRBV5-1 and TRBJ1-2; D is ambiguous. Germline CDR1 is SGHRS and CDR2 is YFSETQ. V shed 4 bases and J shed 6 bases, with 16 bases lying between them. The CDR3 sequence is 14 residues long. Full variable domain (missing parts from reference TRBV5-1 and TRBJ1-2): KAGVTQTPRYLIKTRGQQVTLSCSPISGHRSVSWYQQTPGQGLQFLFEYFSETQRNKGNFPGRFSGRQFSNSRSEMNVSTLELGDSALYLCASSPGQLINGYTFGSGTRLTVV.

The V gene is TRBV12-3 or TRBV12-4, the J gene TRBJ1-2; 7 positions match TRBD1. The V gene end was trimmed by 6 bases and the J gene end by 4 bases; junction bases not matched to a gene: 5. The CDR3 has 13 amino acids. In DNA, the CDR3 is TGTGCCAGCAGCACCGGGACAGTCTATGGCTACACCTTC. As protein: CASSTGTVYGYTF.

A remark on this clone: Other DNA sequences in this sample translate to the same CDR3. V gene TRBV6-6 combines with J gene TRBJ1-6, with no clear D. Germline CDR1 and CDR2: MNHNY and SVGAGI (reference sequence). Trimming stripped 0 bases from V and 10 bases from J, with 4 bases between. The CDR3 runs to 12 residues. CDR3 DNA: TGTGCCAGCAGTTACTCTAACTCACCCCTCCACTTT. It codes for CASSYSNSPLHF.

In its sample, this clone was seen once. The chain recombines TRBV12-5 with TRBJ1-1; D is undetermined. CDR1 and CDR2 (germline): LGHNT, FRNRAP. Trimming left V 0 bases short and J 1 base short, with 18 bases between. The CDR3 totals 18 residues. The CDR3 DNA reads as TGTGCTAGTGGTTTGGTACTTGGTTATGGCAGGAGGAACACTGAAGCTTTCTTT. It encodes CASGLVLGYGRRNTEAFF.

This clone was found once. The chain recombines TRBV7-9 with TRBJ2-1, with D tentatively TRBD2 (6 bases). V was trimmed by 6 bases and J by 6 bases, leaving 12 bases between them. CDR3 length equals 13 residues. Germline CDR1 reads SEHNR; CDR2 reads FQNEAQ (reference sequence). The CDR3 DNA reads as TGTGCCAGCAGTCACCCGACTAGCAATGAGCAGTTCTTC. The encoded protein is CASSHPTSNEQFF.

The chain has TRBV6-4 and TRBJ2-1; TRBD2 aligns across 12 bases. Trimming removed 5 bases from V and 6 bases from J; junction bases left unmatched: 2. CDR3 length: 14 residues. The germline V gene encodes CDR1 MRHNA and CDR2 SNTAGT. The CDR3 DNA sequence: TGTGCCAGCAGTCGACTAGCGGGGGTCAATGAGCAGTTCTTC. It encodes CASSRLAGVNEQFF.

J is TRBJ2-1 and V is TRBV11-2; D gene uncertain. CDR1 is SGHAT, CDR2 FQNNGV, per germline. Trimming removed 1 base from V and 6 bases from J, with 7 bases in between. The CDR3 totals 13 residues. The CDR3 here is CASSLAGSNEQFF. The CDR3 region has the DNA TGTGCCAGCAGCTTAGCAGGTAGCAATGAGCAGTTCTTC.

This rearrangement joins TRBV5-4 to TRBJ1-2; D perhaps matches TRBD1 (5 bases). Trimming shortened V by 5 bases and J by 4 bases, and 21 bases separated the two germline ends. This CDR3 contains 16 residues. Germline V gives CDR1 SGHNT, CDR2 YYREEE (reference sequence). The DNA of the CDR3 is TGTGCCAGCAGTCGGGGGGGGGATGAGGCTCGCTATGGCTACACCTTC. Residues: CASSRGGDEARYGYTF.

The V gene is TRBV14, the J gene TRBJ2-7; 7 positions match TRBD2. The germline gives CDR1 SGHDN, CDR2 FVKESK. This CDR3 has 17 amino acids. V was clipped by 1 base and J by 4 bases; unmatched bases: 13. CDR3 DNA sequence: TGTGCCAGCAGCCAAGGGGGGGGACCCCACCTAGGGTACGAGCAGTACTTC. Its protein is CASSQGGGPHLGYEQYF.

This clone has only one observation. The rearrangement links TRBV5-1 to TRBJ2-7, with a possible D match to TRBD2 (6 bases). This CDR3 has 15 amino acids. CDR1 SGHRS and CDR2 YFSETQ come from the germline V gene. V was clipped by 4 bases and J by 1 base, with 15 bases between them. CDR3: CASSRGGGDSYEQYF. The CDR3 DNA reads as TGCGCCAGCAGCCGGGGAGGTGGCGATTCCTACGAGCAGTACTTC.

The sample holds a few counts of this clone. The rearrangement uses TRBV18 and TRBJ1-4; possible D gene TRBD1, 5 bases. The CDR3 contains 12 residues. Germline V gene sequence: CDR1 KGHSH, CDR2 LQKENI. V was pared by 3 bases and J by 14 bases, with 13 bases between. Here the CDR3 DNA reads TGTGCCAGCTCACCGGGGCAGGGCCGGCTGTTTTTT. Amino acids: CASSPGQGRLFF.

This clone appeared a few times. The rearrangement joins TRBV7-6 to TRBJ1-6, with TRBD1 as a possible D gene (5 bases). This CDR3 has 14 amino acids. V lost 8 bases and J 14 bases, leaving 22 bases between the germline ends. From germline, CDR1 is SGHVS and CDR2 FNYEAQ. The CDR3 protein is CASGAGTQFGALHF. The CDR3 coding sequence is TGTGCCAGCGGCGCCGGGACCCAATTTGGGGCCCTCCACTTT.

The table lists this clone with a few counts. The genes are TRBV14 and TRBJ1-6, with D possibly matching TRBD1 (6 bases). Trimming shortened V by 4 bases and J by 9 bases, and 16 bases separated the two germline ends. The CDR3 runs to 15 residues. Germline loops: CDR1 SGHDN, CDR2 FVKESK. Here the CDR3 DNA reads TGTGCCAGCAGCCGGGACATCGTAGGTGGTTCACCCCTCCACTTT. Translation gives CASSRDIVGGSPLHF.

The CDR3 DNA reads as TGTGCCTGGGAGAGACAGGGGTTACAAGAGACCCAGTACTTC. Protein: CAWERQGLQETQYF. V gene TRBV30 combines with J gene TRBJ2-5; 8 bases match TRBD1. CDR1 GTSNPN and CDR2 SVGIG come from the germline V gene (reference sequence). This CDR3 spans 14 amino acids. The junction had 7 bases not matched to a gene; V was cut back by 5 bases and J by 2 bases.

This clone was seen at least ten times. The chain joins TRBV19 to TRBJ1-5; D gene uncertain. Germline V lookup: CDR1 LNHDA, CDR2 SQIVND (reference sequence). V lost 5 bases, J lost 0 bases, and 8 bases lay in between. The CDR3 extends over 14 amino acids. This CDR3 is CASSVASSNQPQHF. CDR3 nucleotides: TGTGCCAGTAGTGTCGCTTCTAGCAATCAGCCCCAGCATTTT.

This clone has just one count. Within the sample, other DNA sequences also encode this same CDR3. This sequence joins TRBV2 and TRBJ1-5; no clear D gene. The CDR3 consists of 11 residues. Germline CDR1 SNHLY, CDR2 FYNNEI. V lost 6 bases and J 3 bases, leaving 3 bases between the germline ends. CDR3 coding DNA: TGTGCCAGCAGCCTCAATCAGCCCCAGCATTTT. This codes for CASSLNQPQHF. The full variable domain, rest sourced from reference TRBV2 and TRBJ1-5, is EPEVTQTPSHQVTQMGQEVILRCVPISNHLYFYWYRQILGQKVEFLVSFYNNEISEKSEIFDDQFSVERPDGSNFTLKIRSTKLEDSAMYFCASSLNQPQHFGDGTRLSIL.

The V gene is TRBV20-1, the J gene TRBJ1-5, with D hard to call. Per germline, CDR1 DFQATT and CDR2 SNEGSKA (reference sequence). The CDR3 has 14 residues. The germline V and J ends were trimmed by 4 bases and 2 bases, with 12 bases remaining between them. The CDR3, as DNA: TGCAGTGCTAATGAGAATTCAGGCAATCAGCCCCAGCATTTT. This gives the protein CSANENSGNQPQHF.

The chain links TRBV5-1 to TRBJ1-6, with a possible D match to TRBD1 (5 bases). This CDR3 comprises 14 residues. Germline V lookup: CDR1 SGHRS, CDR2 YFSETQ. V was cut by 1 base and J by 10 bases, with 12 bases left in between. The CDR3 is CASSLSEGNSPLHF. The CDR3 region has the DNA TGCGCCAGCAGCTTGTCTGAGGGGAACTCACCCCTCCACTTT.